This is a list of T cell receptor beta chains from one sample in a study of CD8+ T cells in alopecia areata. The assay was immunoSEQ multiplex PCR, and TCRdb's table has in-frame clones only and misses some. Among around 190,000 clones listed, roughly three fifths were seen once. The input for sequencing was CD4+ T cells sorted from blood, taken between weeks 47 and 50, from a patient treated with tofacitinib. Receptors originate from a human donor with alopecia areata. CDR3s include the opening cysteine and the closing phenylalanine or tryptophan. D genes are given only for firm matches. Clone size, where shown, is once, few, many, or a class for clones that have expanded.

abundance: .
d_gene: TRBD1
len: 12
v_gene: TRBV28
j_gene: TRBJ1-6
CDR3nt: TGTGCCAGCAGTTTAGAGGCAGGGGGTCTCCACTTT
CDR3aa: CASSLEAGGLHF

abundance: .
d_gene: TRBD2
len: 15
v_gene: TRBV5-1
j_gene: TRBJ2-3
CDR3nt: TGCGCCAGCAGCTTCCGCGGGGGGGCCACAGATACGCAGTATTTT
CDR3aa: CASSFRGGATDTQYF

abundance: .
d_gene: TRBD1
len: 15
v_gene: TRBV11-2
j_gene: TRBJ2-5
CDR3nt: TGTGCCAGCAGCCAGACGATGACAGGGCCAGAGACCCAGTACTTC
CDR3aa: CASSQTMTGPETQYF

abundance: .
d_gene: .
len: 16
v_gene: TRBV5-4
j_gene: TRBJ2-7
CDR3nt: TGTGCCAGCAGCCCCGGCGGGGCCGGTGTCTCCTACGAGCAGTACTTC
CDR3aa: CASSPGGAGVSYEQYF

abundance: .
d_gene: .
len: 17
v_gene: TRBV2
j_gene: TRBJ2-6
CDR3nt: TGTGCCAGCAGTGAGGGCAGGCAGAGCTCTGGGGCCAACGTCCTGACTTTC
CDR3aa: CASSEGRQSSGANVLTF

abundance: .
d_gene: .
len: 16
v_gene: TRBV10-3
j_gene: TRBJ2-3
CDR3nt: TGTGCCATCAGTGGCGGAGGTGGGGGGGCCCGGGATACGCAGTATTTT
CDR3aa: CAISGGGGGARDTQYF

abundance: .
d_gene: .
len: 14
v_gene: TRBV6-5
j_gene: TRBJ1-4
CDR3nt: TGTGCCAGCAGTTACGGGGACGACTATGAAAAACTGTTTTTT
CDR3aa: CASSYGDDYEKLFF

abundance: few
d_gene: .
len: 11
v_gene: TRBV10-3
j_gene: TRBJ2-5
CDR3nt: TGTGCCATCAGTGAACAAGAGACCCAGTACTTC
CDR3aa: CAISEQETQYF

abundance: .
d_gene: TRBD1
len: 15
v_gene: TRBV5-1
j_gene: TRBJ1-6
CDR3nt: TGCGCCAGCAGCCCTCAGGACAGGGCGGATTCACCCCTCCACTTT
CDR3aa: CASSPQDRADSPLHF

abundance: few
d_gene: .
len: 13
v_gene: TRBV19
j_gene: TRBJ2-7
CDR3nt: TGTGCCAGTAGTATGTTTGGGGCGGGCGAGCAGTACTTC
CDR3aa: CASSMFGAGEQYF

abundance: .
d_gene: .
len: 13
v_gene: TRBV6-5
j_gene: TRBJ1-1
CDR3nt: TGTGCCAGCAGTAATCCTATGAACACTGAAGCTTTCTTT
CDR3aa: CASSNPMNTEAFF

abundance: .
d_gene: TRBD1
len: 16
v_gene: TRBV28
j_gene: TRBJ2-5
CDR3nt: TGTGCCAGCAGTTCTCAAAACAGGGGTTGGGGAGAGACCCAGTACTTC
CDR3aa: CASSSQNRGWGETQYF

abundance: .
d_gene: .
len: 15
v_gene: TRBV5-1
j_gene: TRBJ2-7
CDR3nt: TGCGCCAGCAGCCCGGACAGATCAGTGATTGACGAGCAGTACTTC
CDR3aa: CASSPDRSVIDEQYF

abundance: .
d_gene: .
len: 12
v_gene: TRBV29-1
j_gene: TRBJ1-1
CDR3nt: TGCAGCGTTGAAACACAGCACACTGAAGCTTTCTTT
CDR3aa: CSVETQHTEAFF

abundance: .
d_gene: .
len: 16
v_gene: TRBV29-1
j_gene: TRBJ2-7
CDR3nt: TGCAGCGTTTATGGAGGACGGGGGCGCAGCTCCTACGAGCAGTACTTC
CDR3aa: CSVYGGRGRSSYEQYF

abundance: .
d_gene: .
len: 12
v_gene: TRBV30
j_gene: TRBJ2-4
CDR3nt: TGTGCCTGGAAATTCGGGTCGGACATTCAGTACTTC
CDR3aa: CAWKFGSDIQYF

abundance: once
d_gene: TRBD1
len: 14
v_gene: TRBV5-1
j_gene: TRBJ1-2
CDR3nt: TGCGCCAGCAGTGGGACAGGGGCGAGCTATGGCTACACCTTC
CDR3aa: CASSGTGASYGYTF

abundance: .
d_gene: TRBD2
len: 14
v_gene: TRBV30
j_gene: TRBJ2-3
CDR3nt: TGTGCCTGGAGCACTAGCGGACGCACAGATACGCAGTATTTT
CDR3aa: CAWSTSGRTDTQYF

abundance: .
d_gene: .
len: 16
v_gene: TRBV27
j_gene: TRBJ2-1
CDR3nt: TGTGCCAGCAAAGAGGCGGGCCCTGACATTTACAATGAGCAGTTCTTC
CDR3aa: CASKEAGPDIYNEQFF

abundance: once
d_gene: .
len: 13
v_gene: TRBV29-1
j_gene: TRBJ1-1
CDR3nt: TGCAGCGTACAGGTCAAAATGAACACTGAAGCTTTCTTT
CDR3aa: CSVQVKMNTEAFF